These T cell receptor beta chains were read from a single sample in a study of blood T cell repertoires in COVID-19. The table came from immunoSEQ multiplex PCR; TCRdb's copy has only in-frame clones and leaves some out. This table has approximately 150,000 clones, 80% to 85% appearing once. Material: PBMCs or T cells enriched from blood (not recorded which). Receptor source: a woman in her forties or fifties who had recovered from COVID-19. The CDR3 runs from the conserved cysteine through the conserved F or W. The D gene is left open where the match is weak. Clone sizes are given selectively: once, few, many, or a class where the clone is expanded.

v_gene	j_gene	d_gene	abundance	CDR3aa	CDR3nt
TRBV7-9	TRBJ1-1	.	few	CASSLQGLPNTEAFF	TGTGCCAGCAGCTTACAGGGGCTCCCGAACACTGAAGCTTTCTTT
TRBV28	TRBJ2-5	.	.	CASSSPFRAETQYF	TGTGCCAGCAGTTCCCCGTTCAGGGCAGAGACCCAGTACTTC
TRBV6-5	TRBJ2-2	TRBD2	.	CASRSGGQRTGELFF	TGTGCCAGCAGGAGCGGGGGGCAAAGAACCGGGGAGCTGTTTTTT
TRBV18	TRBJ2-7	TRBD2	.	CASSLQRGLYEQYF	TGTGCCAGCTCCCTCCAGCGGGGACTCTACGAGCAGTACTTC
TRBV11-3	TRBJ1-6	.	.	CASSSGFSPLHF	TGTGCCAGCAGCTCAGGGTTTTCACCCCTCCACTTT
TRBV5-1	TRBJ1-1	.	.	CASSLVSLQAPGAEAFF	TGCGCCAGCAGCTTGGTAAGTTTACAGGCCCCCGGCGCTGAAGCTTTCTTT
TRBV5-1	TRBJ2-3	TRBD2	.	CASSLVGSGGAKDTQYF	TGCGCCAGCAGCTTGGTCGGTAGCGGGGGGGCCAAAGATACGCAGTATTTT
TRBV3-1/TRBV3-2	TRBJ1-6	TRBD1	.	CASSPSPGTVNSPLHF	TGTGCCAGCAGCCCAAGTCCCGGGACAGTAAATTCACCCCTCCACTTT
TRBV6-5	TRBJ2-4	.	.	CASSRGGGNIQYF	TGTGCCAGCTCCAGAGGGGGGGGCAACATTCAGTACTTC
TRBV11-3	TRBJ1-1	.	.	CASSPPDRFNTEAFF	TGTGCCAGCAGCCCCCCGGACAGATTTAACACTGAAGCTTTCTTT
TRBV6-2/TRBV6-3	TRBJ2-7	TRBD2	few	CASSYSIELRGVAKYEQYF	TGTGCCAGCAGTTACTCGATCGAGCTGCGGGGGGTGGCGAAGTACGAGCAGTACTTC
TRBV5-8	TRBJ2-2	.	.	CASSSQGMNTGELFF	TGTGCCAGCAGCTCACAGGGAATGAACACCGGGGAGCTGTTTTTT
TRBV6-6	TRBJ1-1	.	few	CASSFWTTGTEAFF	TGTGCCAGCAGTTTCTGGACAACTGGCACTGAAGCTTTCTTT
TRBV4-1	TRBJ2-3	TRBD1	once	CASSQELRTGGAGDTQYF	TGCGCCAGCAGCCAAGAATTGCGGACAGGGGGCGCAGGGGATACGCAGTATTTT
TRBV18	TRBJ1-4	.	once	CASSTTGLNEKLFF	TGTGCCAGCTCAACGACAGGCTTAAATGAAAAACTGTTTTTT
TRBV19	TRBJ1-1	.	.	CASSTKTGPNTEAFF	TGTGCCAGTAGTACCAAAACAGGGCCGAACACTGAAGCTTTCTTT
TRBV5-1	TRBJ2-7	.	.	CASSLGEQVTWSYEQYF	TGCGCCAGCAGCTTGGGGGAGCAAGTCACTTGGAGCTACGAGCAGTACTTC
TRBV12-3/TRBV12-4	TRBJ1-2	.	.	CASSLGAANGYTF	TGTGCCAGCAGTTTAGGCGCAGCGAATGGCTACACCTTC
TRBV4-2	TRBJ2-5	TRBD2	.	CASSQGAGGSKTQYF	TGTGCCAGCAGCCAAGGAGCGGGGGGGTCAAAGACCCAGTACTTC
TRBV23-1	TRBJ2-7	.	.	CASSQSPDFSYEQYF	TGCGCCAGCAGTCAATCCCCAGACTTCTCCTACGAGCAGTACTTC
TRBV7-9	TRBJ1-1	TRBD1	.	CASTQPGQGSRTFF	TGTGCCAGCACCCAGCCGGGACAGGGAAGTAGGACTTTCTTT
TRBV19	TRBJ1-2	TRBD1	.	CASRTGAGVGYTF	TGTGCCAGTCGGACAGGGGCAGGGGTTGGCTACACCTTC
TRBV28	TRBJ2-2	TRBD1	.	CASLGTGNTGELFF	TGTGCCAGCCTCGGGACAGGGAACACCGGGGAGCTGTTTTTT
TRBV5-1	TRBJ2-3	.	.	CASSEASRSTDTQYF	TGCGCCAGCAGTGAGGCTAGCCGTAGCACAGATACGCAGTATTTT
TRBV5-4	TRBJ2-3	TRBD1	.	CASSLQGADTQYF	TGTGCCAGCAGCTTGCAGGGGGCAGATACGCAGTATTTT
TRBV4-3	TRBJ2-6	.	once	CASSQDTGVSGANVLTF	TGCGCCAGCAGCCAAGATACTGGTGTTTCTGGGGCCAACGTCCTGACTTTC
TRBV6-5	TRBJ1-4	.	.	CASIATNEKLFF	TGTGCCAGCATAGCAACTAATGAAAAACTGTTTTTT
TRBV29-1	TRBJ1-4	.	.	CSVGPAGSGEKLFF	TGCAGCGTTGGGCCGGCGGGCTCGGGGGAAAAACTGTTTTTT
TRBV10-3	TRBJ2-2	TRBD1	.	CAISQQGQGSTGELFF	TGTGCCATCAGTCAACAAGGACAGGGGAGCACCGGGGAGCTGTTTTTT
TRBV10-3	TRBJ2-3	.	.	CAISESTGSDTQYF	TGTGCCATCAGTGAGTCGACGGGTTCAGATACGCAGTATTTT
TRBV5-5	TRBJ2-7	TRBD1	.	CASSLLVRTGNEQYF	TGTGCCAGCAGCTTGTTGGTAAGGACAGGGAACGAGCAGTACTTC
TRBV27	TRBJ2-4	.	.	CASKAGTQGKNIQYF	TGTGCCAGCAAGGCGGGGACTCAGGGCAAAAACATTCAGTACTTC
TRBV7-8	TRBJ1-3	.	.	CASSLQGTGGNTIYF	TGTGCCAGCAGCCTCCAGGGAACAGGAGGAAACACCATATATTTT
TRBV18	TRBJ2-7	.	.	CASSPRGQGEQYF	TGTGCCAGCTCACCACGGGGGCAGGGAGAGCAGTACTTC
TRBV12-3/TRBV12-4	TRBJ1-6	.	.	CASVGQANSPLHF	TGTGCCAGCGTCGGACAAGCTAATTCACCCCTCCACTTT
TRBV6-5	TRBJ2-5	.	.	CASRPGPGETQYF	TGTGCCAGCAGACCGGGCCCGGGGGAGACCCAGTACTTC
TRBV6-5	TRBJ1-2	.	.	CASSPTANYGYTF	TGTGCCAGCAGTCCAACGGCTAACTATGGCTACACCTTC
TRBV7-2	TRBJ2-5	.	.	CASSFYGQSMGETQYF	TGTGCCAGCAGCTTTTATGGACAGTCAATGGGGGAGACCCAGTACTTC
TRBV7-2	TRBJ2-3	TRBD2	.	CASSQRLAGKADTQYF	TGTGCCAGCAGCCAGAGACTAGCGGGGAAAGCAGATACGCAGTATTTT
TRBV28	TRBJ1-2	.	few	CASSYPEIYGYTF	TGTGCCAGCAGTTACCCAGAAATCTATGGCTACACCTTC
TRBV12-1	TRBJ2-7	.	few	CASSFPGQGAYEQYF	TGTGCCAGCAGCTTTCCGGGACAGGGGGCCTACGAGCAGTACTTC
TRBV2	TRBJ2-7	TRBD1	many	CASSSPWDRGRNEQYF	TGTGCCAGCAGTTCCCCTTGGGACAGGGGGCGAAACGAGCAGTACTTC
TRBV9	TRBJ1-1	.	few	CASSVGGHLNTEAFF	TGTGCCAGCAGCGTAGGGGGACACCTGAACACTGAAGCTTTCTTT
TRBV18	TRBJ2-7	.	.	CASSPVTVGEQYF	TGTGCCAGCTCACCAGTGACAGTAGGAGAGCAGTACTTC
TRBV11-2	TRBJ2-5	.	.	CASSFSPAVTQYF	TGTGCCAGCAGCTTCTCACCCGCGGTGACCCAGTACTTC
TRBV6-2/TRBV6-3	TRBJ2-3	TRBD2	.	CASSYLTRGGVTDTQYF	TGTGCCAGCAGTTACCTGACCCGGGGGGGGGTCACAGATACGCAGTATTTT
TRBV7-9	TRBJ1-4	.	.	CASSQDSFNEKLFF	TGTGCCAGCAGCCAGGACAGTTTTAATGAAAAACTGTTTTTT
TRBV7-2	TRBJ1-1	.	.	CASISQAGMNTEAFF	TGTGCCAGCATCTCCCAGGCAGGGATGAACACTGAAGCTTTCTTT
TRBV19	TRBJ1-1	TRBD1	.	CATMGQGSTEAFF	TGTGCCACCATGGGACAGGGTAGCACTGAAGCTTTCTTT
TRBV7-7	TRBJ2-1	.	.	CASSLGGTGGYEQFF	TGTGCTAGCAGCTTAGGAGGGACCGGAGGGTATGAGCAGTTCTTC
TRBV5-1	TRBJ2-7	.	.	CASSLEAGRWGEQYF	TGCGCCAGCAGCTTGGAGGCAGGGCGCTGGGGAGAGCAGTACTTC
TRBV5-6	TRBJ2-7	.	few	CASSLAVRVTYEQYF	TGTGCCAGCAGCTTGGCCGTGCGGGTAACCTACGAGCAGTACTTC
TRBV6-2/TRBV6-3	TRBJ1-5	.	.	CASSDETSIKPQHF	TGTGCCAGCAGTGATGAGACTTCAATCAAGCCCCAGCATTTT